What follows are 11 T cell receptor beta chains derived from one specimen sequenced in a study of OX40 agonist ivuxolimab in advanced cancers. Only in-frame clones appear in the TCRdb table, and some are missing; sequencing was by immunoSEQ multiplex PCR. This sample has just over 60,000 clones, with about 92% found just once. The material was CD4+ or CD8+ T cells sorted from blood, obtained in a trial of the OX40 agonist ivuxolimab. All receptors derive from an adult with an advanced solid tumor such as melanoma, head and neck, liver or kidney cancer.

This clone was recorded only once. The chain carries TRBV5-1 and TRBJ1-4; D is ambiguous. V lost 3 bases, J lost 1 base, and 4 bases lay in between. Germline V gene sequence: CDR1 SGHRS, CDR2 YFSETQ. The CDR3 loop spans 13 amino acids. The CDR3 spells CASSSETNEKLFF. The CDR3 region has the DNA TGCGCCAGCAGCTCAGAAACTAATGAAAAACTGTTTTTT.

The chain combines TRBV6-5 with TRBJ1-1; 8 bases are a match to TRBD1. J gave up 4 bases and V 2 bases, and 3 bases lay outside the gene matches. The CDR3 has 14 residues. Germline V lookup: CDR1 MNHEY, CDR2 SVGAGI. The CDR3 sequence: CASSYDRGSTEAFF. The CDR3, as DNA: TGTGCCAGCAGTTACGACAGGGGTAGCACTGAAGCTTTCTTT.

The CDR3: CASSPTRGFNEQFF. The CDR3 bases are TGTGCCAGCTCACCTACTAGGGGGTTCAATGAGCAGTTCTTC. The chain is built from TRBV18 and TRBJ2-1; D may be TRBD1 (6 bases). Germline lookup yields CDR1 KGHSH and CDR2 LQKENI. Trimming took off 3 bases at V and 6 bases at J, with 12 bases between the two ends. The CDR3 spans 14 residues.

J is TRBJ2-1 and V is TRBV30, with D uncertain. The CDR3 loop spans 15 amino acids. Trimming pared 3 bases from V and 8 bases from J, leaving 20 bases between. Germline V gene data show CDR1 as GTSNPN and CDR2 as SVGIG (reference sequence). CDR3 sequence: CAWSQNAPVVDEQFF. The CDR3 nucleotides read TGTGCCTGGAGCCAGAACGCCCCGGTTGTGGATGAGCAGTTCTTC.

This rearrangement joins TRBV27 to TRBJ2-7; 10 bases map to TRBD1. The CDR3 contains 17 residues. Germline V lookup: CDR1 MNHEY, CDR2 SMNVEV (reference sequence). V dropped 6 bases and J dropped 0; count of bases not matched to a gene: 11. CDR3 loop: CASRRDRGGFSSYEQYF. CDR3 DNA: TGTGCCAGCAGGCGGGACAGGGGAGGGTTTTCCTCCTACGAGCAGTACTTC.

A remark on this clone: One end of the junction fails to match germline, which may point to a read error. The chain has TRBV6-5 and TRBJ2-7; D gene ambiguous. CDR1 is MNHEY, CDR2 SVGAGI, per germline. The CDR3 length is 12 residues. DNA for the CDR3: TGTGCCAGCAGTGAACTCGGTACGGTTCCGAACTTC. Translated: CASSELGTVPNF.

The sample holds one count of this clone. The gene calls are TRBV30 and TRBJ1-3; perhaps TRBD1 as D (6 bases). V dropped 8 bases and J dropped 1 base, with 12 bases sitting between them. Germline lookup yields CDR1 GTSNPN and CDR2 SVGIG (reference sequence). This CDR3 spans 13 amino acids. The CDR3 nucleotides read TGTGCCGGCACCAGGGGTTCTGGAAACACCATATATTTT. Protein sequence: CAGTRGSGNTIYF.

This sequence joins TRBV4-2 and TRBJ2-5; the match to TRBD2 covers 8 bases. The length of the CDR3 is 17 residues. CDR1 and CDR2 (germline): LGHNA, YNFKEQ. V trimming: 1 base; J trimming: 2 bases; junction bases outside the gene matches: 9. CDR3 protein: CASSQGEGVAGQETQYF. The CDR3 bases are TGTGCCAGCAGCCAAGGGGAGGGTGTAGCGGGACAAGAGACCCAGTACTTC.

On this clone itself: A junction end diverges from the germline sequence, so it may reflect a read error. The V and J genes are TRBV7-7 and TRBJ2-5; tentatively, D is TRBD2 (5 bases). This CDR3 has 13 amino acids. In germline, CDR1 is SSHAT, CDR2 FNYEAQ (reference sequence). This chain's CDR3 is CASSLGRGETQYF. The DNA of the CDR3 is TGTGCTAGCAGCTTAGGACGGGGAGAGACCCAGTACTTC.

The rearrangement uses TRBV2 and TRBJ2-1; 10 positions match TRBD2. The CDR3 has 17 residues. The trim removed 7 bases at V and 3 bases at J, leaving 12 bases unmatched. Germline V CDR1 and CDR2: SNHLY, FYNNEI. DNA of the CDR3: TGTGCCAGCATACAGAGGTTCCAGCGGGGGGGCTACAATGAGCAGTTCTTC. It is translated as CASIQRFQRGGYNEQFF.

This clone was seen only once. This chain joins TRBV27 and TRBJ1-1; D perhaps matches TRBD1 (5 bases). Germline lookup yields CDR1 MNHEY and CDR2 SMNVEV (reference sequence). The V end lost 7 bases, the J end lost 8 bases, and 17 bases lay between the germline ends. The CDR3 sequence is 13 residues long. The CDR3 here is CASTTTGRGEAFF. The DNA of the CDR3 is TGTGCCAGCACCACAACCGGGCGGGGGGAAGCTTTCTTT.